These 2 T cell receptor beta chains were sequenced from one sample in a study of OX40 agonist ivuxolimab in advanced cancers. Profiling relied on immunoSEQ multiplex PCR, and the TCRdb table lists in-frame clones only, not all of them. The profile shows tens of thousands of clones, around 87% of them singletons. The input for sequencing was CD4+ or CD8+ T cells sorted from blood, taken in a trial of the OX40 agonist ivuxolimab. These receptors came from an adult with an advanced solid tumor such as melanoma, head and neck, liver or kidney cancer.

This chain joins TRBV6-6 and TRBJ2-3; 9 nucleotides align to TRBD2. Germline V gives CDR1 MNHNY, CDR2 SVGAGI (reference sequence). This CDR3 contains 15 residues. The trim removed 6 bases at V and 0 bases at J, leaving 4 bases unmatched. The CDR3 bases are TGTGCCAGCAGCCGTCTAGCGGGGAGCACAGATACGCAGTATTTT. It yields the protein CASSRLAGSTDTQYF.

The rearrangement joins TRBV20-1 to TRBJ1-1, with TRBD1 identical over 7 bases. Germline values: CDR1 DFQATT, CDR2 SNEGSKA (reference sequence). The CDR3 consists of 11 residues. Here the CDR3 DNA reads TGCAGCGGGGACAGGAACACTGAAGCTTTCTTT. Amino acids: CSGDRNTEAFF.